This T cell receptor (delta chain) was recovered during a study of intestinal T cells in coeliac disease. At the level of the study: In the TRG cohort, coeliac patients were much younger than controls.

In regard to this clone: Antigen: not known. This likely traces to a read error, being one base from a far larger clone. It is unclear where the CDR3 begins or ends on the DNA, so no DNA is shown, and the CDR3 is as TCRdb lists it. Distinct nucleotide sequences in the sample also encode this CDR3.

General study points: CDR3 sequence counts may reflect PCR duplicates rather than true repeats. All 20 or so biopsies were correctly classified by TRD kmer clustering. Leave-one-out accuracy for TRG clustering was reportedly approximately 87%, training roughly 94%.

Both ends counted, the CDR3 spans 26 residues. The germline CDR1 and CDR2 sequences are NSMFDY and ISSIKDK. TRD repertoires were amplified in bulk with BIOMED-2 primers from around 160 ng of biopsy DNA. TCRdb re-processed the multiplex PCR reads using CATT. Here the sample spans 1,300 to 1,500 delta-chain clones, roughly 66% being singletons. For each case, the template was genomic DNA from ten approximately 5-µm formalin-fixed paraffin-embedded scrolls. The sample comprised a duodenal biopsy. This receptor was taken from a human donor with celiac disease. The gene calls are TRAV29/DV5 and TRDJ1; the table gives TRDD3 as D, unverified against the DNA. CDR3: CSVLLCSSTQPTSFLSSGAYTDKLIF.